Listed below are T cell receptor beta chains from one sample, sequenced in a study of blood T cell repertoires in COVID-19. The method was immunoSEQ multiplex PCR; TCRdb's version includes in-frame clones alone and lacks a portion of them. Of roughly 330,000 clones listed, over 70% were seen once; the top ten hold about 5%. Sequencing used PBMCs or T cells enriched from blood (not recorded which). All receptors derive from a man between 25 and 39 years old who had recovered from COVID-19. CDR3s include the opening cysteine and the closing phenylalanine or tryptophan. Fields, in order: V gene, J gene, D gene, CDR3 protein. The D gene is left open where the match is weak.

V gene: TRBV28
J gene: TRBJ1-5
D gene: NA
CDR3 protein: CASSPPDRQNQPQHF

V gene: TRBV19
J gene: TRBJ2-7
D gene: TRBD2
CDR3 protein: CASSASSAGFNF

V gene: TRBV7-8
J gene: TRBJ1-5
D gene: TRBD1
CDR3 protein: CASSLGQGANQPQHF

V gene: TRBV7-8
J gene: TRBJ2-3
D gene: NA
CDR3 protein: CASSSRGGGTDTQYF

V gene: TRBV2
J gene: TRBJ2-5
D gene: TRBD2
CDR3 protein: CALGGDEETQYF

V gene: TRBV25-1
J gene: TRBJ2-7
D gene: TRBD2
CDR3 protein: CASSWGAAGGGNEQYF

V gene: TRBV9
J gene: TRBJ2-5
D gene: TRBD2
CDR3 protein: CASSPKGLAAQPQYF

V gene: TRBV2
J gene: TRBJ2-3
D gene: TRBD1
CDR3 protein: CASNRQGADTQYF

V gene: TRBV7-9
J gene: TRBJ2-3
D gene: NA
CDR3 protein: CASSLVGGTSRTDTQYF

V gene: TRBV6-1
J gene: TRBJ2-1
D gene: TRBD1
CDR3 protein: CASSELNTGTAYNEQFF

V gene: TRBV18
J gene: TRBJ1-6
D gene: NA
CDR3 protein: CASSANARAEGEALHF

V gene: TRBV28
J gene: TRBJ1-4
D gene: NA
CDR3 protein: CASRPPGVGNEKLFF

V gene: TRBV5-6
J gene: TRBJ1-2
D gene: TRBD1
CDR3 protein: CASSPGTGLPRGGYTF

V gene: TRBV13
J gene: TRBJ1-2
D gene: NA
CDR3 protein: CASSSSGDYTF

V gene: TRBV12-3/TRBV12-4
J gene: TRBJ1-2
D gene: NA
CDR3 protein: CASSLFSRYGYTF

V gene: TRBV27
J gene: TRBJ2-7
D gene: NA
CDR3 protein: CASSFISEAYEQYF

V gene: TRBV7-9
J gene: TRBJ2-5
D gene: NA
CDR3 protein: CASSLAGSETQYF

V gene: TRBV25-1
J gene: TRBJ2-5
D gene: TRBD1
CDR3 protein: CASSDATGLETQYF

V gene: TRBV19
J gene: TRBJ2-5
D gene: NA
CDR3 protein: CASSTSGGVETQYF

V gene: TRBV3-1/TRBV3-2
J gene: TRBJ1-6
D gene: TRBD1
CDR3 protein: CASSFGQGYSPLHF

V gene: TRBV29-1
J gene: TRBJ2-7
D gene: TRBD1
CDR3 protein: CSVPGQGYEQYF

V gene: TRBV18
J gene: TRBJ2-2
D gene: TRBD2
CDR3 protein: CASSPRTSGGSPTGELFF

V gene: TRBV9
J gene: TRBJ2-2
D gene: NA
CDR3 protein: CASSVDGRAATGELFF

V gene: TRBV28
J gene: TRBJ1-1
D gene: TRBD1
CDR3 protein: CASSFVGTGNTEAFF

V gene: TRBV27
J gene: TRBJ2-5
D gene: NA
CDR3 protein: CASSSTGRNEETQYF

V gene: TRBV11-2
J gene: TRBJ1-5
D gene: TRBD1
CDR3 protein: CAEGRRNRGRSNQPQHF

V gene: TRBV4-1
J gene: TRBJ1-2
D gene: NA
CDR3 protein: CASSLWTVSDYGYTF

V gene: TRBV27
J gene: TRBJ2-3
D gene: TRBD1
CDR3 protein: CASSLSRGPSTDTQYF

V gene: TRBV2
J gene: TRBJ2-3
D gene: TRBD2
CDR3 protein: CASSLAGTDTQYF

V gene: TRBV19
J gene: TRBJ2-1
D gene: TRBD2
CDR3 protein: CASSNSGGSSYNEQFF

V gene: TRBV11-3
J gene: TRBJ1-1
D gene: NA
CDR3 protein: CASSSSKGTEAFF

V gene: TRBV5-6
J gene: TRBJ1-1
D gene: NA
CDR3 protein: CASSLADNTEAFF

V gene: TRBV4-1
J gene: TRBJ2-5
D gene: TRBD1
CDR3 protein: CASSPGQEETQYF

V gene: TRBV5-1
J gene: TRBJ1-6
D gene: TRBD1
CDR3 protein: CASSLSGQGRSPLHF

V gene: TRBV7-9
J gene: TRBJ1-2
D gene: NA
CDR3 protein: CASTTDNYGYTF

V gene: TRBV12-3/TRBV12-4
J gene: TRBJ2-5
D gene: NA
CDR3 protein: CASSLDSSQYF

V gene: TRBV10-3
J gene: TRBJ1-6
D gene: TRBD1
CDR3 protein: CAISGTGFDNSPLHF

V gene: TRBV7-9
J gene: TRBJ2-6
D gene: TRBD1
CDR3 protein: CASSLATGAGANVLTF

V gene: TRBV11-2
J gene: TRBJ1-1
D gene: NA
CDR3 protein: CASSWGGGDTEAFF

V gene: TRBV4-1
J gene: TRBJ2-1
D gene: TRBD2
CDR3 protein: CASSQEGLAGSYNEQFF

V gene: TRBV11-1
J gene: TRBJ1-1
D gene: NA
CDR3 protein: CASSLGQRNTEAFF

V gene: TRBV7-7
J gene: TRBJ2-3
D gene: TRBD2
CDR3 protein: CASSLGASGVSDTQYF

V gene: TRBV7-9
J gene: TRBJ1-1
D gene: TRBD1
CDR3 protein: CASSEGQGTVNTEAFF

V gene: TRBV5-1
J gene: TRBJ1-4
D gene: TRBD1
CDR3 protein: CASSPGQGGEKLFF

V gene: TRBV13
J gene: TRBJ2-5
D gene: TRBD2
CDR3 protein: CASSLVGSGGASRETQYF

V gene: TRBV5-1
J gene: TRBJ1-3
D gene: TRBD1
CDR3 protein: CASRPRTGKAGGGNTIYF

V gene: TRBV7-3
J gene: TRBJ2-5
D gene: TRBD1
CDR3 protein: CASSPRGQMMETQYF

V gene: TRBV10-1
J gene: TRBJ2-3
D gene: NA
CDR3 protein: CASSESIGGPITDTQYF

V gene: TRBV28
J gene: TRBJ1-2
D gene: NA
CDR3 protein: CASSLMRSYGYTF

V gene: TRBV5-1
J gene: TRBJ2-2
D gene: NA
CDR3 protein: CASSLRDSDTGELFF

V gene: TRBV21-1
J gene: TRBJ2-7
D gene: NA
CDR3 protein: CASNFTTRGLGYEQYF

V gene: TRBV14
J gene: TRBJ2-7
D gene: NA
CDR3 protein: CASSLQVGPFQEQYF